This section outlines one T cell receptor (beta chain) sequence together with its context. Amplification of TCR beta CDR3 regions was performed using RNA transcripts as template. HTBI primers were employed in a first-round RT-PCR of the TCR CDR3. One entry per CDR3 protein results from TCRdb running MiXCR on the multiplex PCR reads. Here the sample spans approximately 430,000 distinct CDR3 sequences, roughly 14% being singletons. The CDR3 length is 16 residues. Germline assignment: CDR1 MNHEY and CDR2 SVGEGT. V lost 2 bases, J lost 5 bases, and 12 bases stayed unmatched. The data stem from a study of T cells in Graves' hyperthyroidism and ophthalmopathy.

The sample was blood. The clonotype comes from a man aged 18 to 29 with Graves' ophthalmopathy. The chain uses TRBV6-2 or TRBV6-3 and TRBJ2-7; 7 bases map to TRBD2. The DNA for the CDR3 is TGTGCCAGCAGTTACCCGGGACTAAGTCCGGTCCACGAGCAGTACTTC. This codes for CASSYPGLSPVHEQYF.